This TCR beta chain appears in the sequencing data of a study of T cell responses to AZD1222 COVID-19 vaccine. Study details: It was second doses at about 4 or about 12 weeks that were pooled. Study results and limitations: Two doses of AZD1222 preceded a rise in Spike-specific TCR breadth and depth. Females made up more of the donors, who were largely white British, and clonal diversity may have come out too low. Reports indicate that nearly half of spike-specific TCRs are directed at unmutated variant regions.

As for this clone: What it recognizes is unknown.

Deletions cut 0 bases from V and 5 bases from J, with 13 bases between. Germline CDR1 MNHEY, CDR2 SVGAGI. This CDR3 is 15 amino acids long. Clones were sequenced by immunoSEQ multiplex PCR, and TCRdb holds only the in-frame ones, with some missing. In the table there are around 100,000 clones, around nine tenths of which are singletons. The receptor comes from an adult in good health. The chain recombines TRBV6-5 with TRBJ1-1; D is ambiguous. Here the sequenced sample was peripheral blood, taken on day 0 of AZD1222 vaccination. CDR3 loop: CASSYSYGVGTEAFF. In nucleotides, the CDR3 is TGTGCCAGCAGTTACTCGTACGGTGTAGGGACTGAAGCTTTCTTT.